One and the same sample provided the 8 T cell receptor beta chains below, sequenced in a study of shared clonotypes between healthy human individuals. Clones were sequenced by immunoSEQ multiplex PCR, and TCRdb holds only the in-frame ones, with some missing. The table has some 350,000 clones, approximately 79% seen once. The sequencing sample was made of memory CD4+ T cells sorted from blood. The subset denotes: CD45RA-negative fraction. The receptors here all came from a young man in good health.

The chain carries TRBV10-3 and TRBJ2-7; 7 nucleotides align to TRBD1. Germline lookup yields CDR1 ENHRY and CDR2 SYGVKD. J lost 0 bases, V lost 10 bases, and 9 bases had no gene match. This CDR3 is 14 amino acids long. The CDR3 loop reads CATWDSLDSYEQYF. The CDR3 DNA sequence: TGTGCCACTTGGGACAGTTTGGACTCCTACGAGCAGTACTTC.

This clone was seen once. V usage is TRBV11-1 and J usage is TRBJ2-7; 10 bases align to TRBD1. This CDR3 has 15 residues. In germline, CDR1 is SGHAT, CDR2 FQDESV (reference sequence). Trimming at V came to 6 bases and at J to 3 bases, leaving 8 bases not matched to a gene. The CDR3 coding sequence is TGTGCCAGCAGTTCGGGACAGGGGATAATCTACGAGCAGTACTTC. This encodes CASSSGQGIIYEQYF.

As concerns this clone: A much larger clonotype is one base distant, so this may be a read error. The chain is built from TRBV15 and TRBJ2-3; no firm D call. The CDR3 contains 13 residues. Trimming shortened V by 5 bases and J by 11 bases, and 17 bases separated the two germline ends. Germline loops: CDR1 LNHNV, CDR2 YYDKDF (reference sequence). The CDR3 DNA follows: TGTGCCACCAGCCTCCCCCCCGCCGAGAGGCAGTATTTT. This translates into CATSLPPAERQYF.

The gene calls are TRBV7-2 and TRBJ2-1, with D unclear. Trimming left V 6 bases short and J 8 bases short, with 14 bases between. This CDR3 comprises 13 residues. Germline assignment: CDR1 SGHTA and CDR2 FQGNSA. The CDR3 protein is CASSATYTDEQFF. CDR3 in DNA: TGTGCCAGCAGTGCGACCTATACCGATGAGCAGTTCTTC.

This chain uses TRBV5-1 with TRBJ1-1; TRBD1 matches 7 bases. This CDR3 is built from 13 residues. V was pared by 0 bases and J by 6 bases, with 2 bases of the junction left unmatched. Germline loops: CDR1 SGHRS, CDR2 YFSETQ. The CDR3 DNA sequence: TGCGCCAGCAGCTTGGAGGGGGCGGCTGAAGCTTTCTTT. Translation gives CASSLEGAAEAFF.

CDR3 protein: CASSPRTRKDTGELFF. CDR3 DNA sequence: TGTGCCAGCAGCCCCCGGACACGTAAAGACACCGGGGAGCTGTTTTTT. V usage is TRBV28 and J usage is TRBJ2-2; tentatively, D is TRBD1 (5 bases). Germline CDR1 and CDR2: MDHEN and SYDVKM. This CDR3 has 16 residues. With 6 bases removed from V and 3 bases from J, the gap between germline ends came to 17 bases.

The V gene is TRBV28, the J gene TRBJ2-2; a possible D gene is TRBD2 (5 bases). V lost 4 bases and J 9 bases, leaving 12 bases between the germline ends. Germline-derived CDR1 and CDR2 are MDHEN and SYDVKM. There are 13 residues in the CDR3. The CDR3 DNA is TGTGCCAGCAGTTCCCCCGGGGAAAGGGAGCTGTTTTTT. Amino acid sequence: CASSSPGERELFF.

The CDR3 loop reads CASSFLAGGKLTQYF. The CDR3 coding sequence is TGTGCCAGCAGTTTCCTGGCAGGGGGCAAATTGACCCAGTACTTC. V usage is TRBV28 and J usage is TRBJ2-5; 8 nucleotides agree with TRBD1. The CDR3 runs 15 residues. V gave up 3 bases and J gave up 7 bases; unmatched junction bases: 10. In germline, CDR1 is MDHEN, CDR2 SYDVKM.